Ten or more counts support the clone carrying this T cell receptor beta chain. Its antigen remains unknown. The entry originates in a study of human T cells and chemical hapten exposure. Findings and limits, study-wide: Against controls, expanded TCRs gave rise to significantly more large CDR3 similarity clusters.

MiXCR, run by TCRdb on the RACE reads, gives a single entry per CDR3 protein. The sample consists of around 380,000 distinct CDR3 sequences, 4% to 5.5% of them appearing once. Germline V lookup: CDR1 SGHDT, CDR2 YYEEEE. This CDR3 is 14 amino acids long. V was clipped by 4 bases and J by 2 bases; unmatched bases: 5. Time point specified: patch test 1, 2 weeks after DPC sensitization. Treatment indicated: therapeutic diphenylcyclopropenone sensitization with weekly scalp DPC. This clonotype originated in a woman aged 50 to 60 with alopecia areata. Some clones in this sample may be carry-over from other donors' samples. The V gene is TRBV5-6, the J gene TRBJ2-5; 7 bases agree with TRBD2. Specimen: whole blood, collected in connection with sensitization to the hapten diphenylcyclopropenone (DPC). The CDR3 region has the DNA TGTGCCAGCAGCGGCCGGACTAGGCAAGAGACCCAGTACTTC. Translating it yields CASSGRTRQETQYF.